A selection of T cell receptor beta chains follows, all from one sample in a study of blood T cell repertoires in COVID-19. Generated by immunoSEQ multiplex PCR, the TCRdb table keeps only in-frame clones and is missing some. Found here are about 140,000 clones, 86% of them singletons; the top ten hold approximately 8.3%. Sequenced input: peripheral blood. The receptors stem from a woman aged 55-75 years with acute or convalescent COVID-19. CDR3s include the opening cysteine and the closing phenylalanine or tryptophan. The D gene is left open where the match is weak. Not every row has a clone size; where given, it reads once, few, many or a size class.

-	TRBV15	-	TRBJ1-2	CATSFSLNYGYTF	TGTGCCACCAGCTTTAGCCTGAACTATGGCTACACCTTC
-	TRBV6-6	-	TRBJ2-1	CASSLPLQEYNEQFF	TGTGCCAGCAGCCTTCCGCTTCAAGAGTACAATGAGCAGTTCTTC
-	TRBV5-4	-	TRBJ2-2	CASSLGAETTGELFF	TGTGCCAGCAGCTTGGGGGCAGAAACGACCGGGGAGCTGTTTTTT
-	TRBV6-5	TRBD1	TRBJ2-5	CASRLGQGVQETQYF	TGTGCCAGCAGGTTGGGACAGGGGGTTCAAGAGACCCAGTACTTC
many	TRBV14	TRBD2	TRBJ2-7	CASSQGILRGGNYEQYF	TGTGCCAGCAGCCAAGGAATCCTCCGGGGGGGTAACTACGAGCAGTACTTC
-	TRBV29-1	-	TRBJ1-2	CSVVTIENYGYTF	TGCAGCGTTGTGACAATAGAGAACTATGGCTACACCTTC
-	TRBV4-3	TRBD1	TRBJ1-1	CASSQVDRGVREAFF	TGCGCCAGCAGCCAAGTAGACAGGGGAGTAAGAGAAGCTTTCTTT
-	TRBV9	TRBD1	TRBJ2-2	CASSVSGTGNGELFF	TGTGCCAGCAGCGTATCCGGGACAGGGAACGGGGAGCTGTTTTTT
-	TRBV9	-	TRBJ2-2	CASSVVGTGELFF	TGTGCCAGCAGCGTAGTAGGGACAGGGGAGCTGTTTTTT
once	TRBV3-1/TRBV3-2	-	TRBJ2-5	CASSQERGETQYF	TGTGCCAGCAGCCAAGAGCGAGGAGAGACCCAGTACTTC
-	TRBV5-4	TRBD1	TRBJ1-2	CASSLPSTGGVRIGGYTF	TGTGCCAGCAGCTTGCCCTCAACAGGGGGCGTTAGGATCGGTGGCTACACCTTC
once	TRBV5-1	TRBD2	TRBJ2-1	CASSRGGTAGNFGEQFF	TGCGCCAGCAGTCGGGGAGGGACGGCCGGGAACTTTGGTGAGCAGTTCTTC
once	TRBV28	-	TRBJ1-5	CASSLPTNQPQHF	TGTGCCAGCAGTCTGCCCACAAATCAGCCCCAGCATTTT
-	TRBV5-1	-	TRBJ1-5	CASSEGTANQPQHF	TGCGCCAGCAGCGAAGGGACTGCCAATCAGCCCCAGCATTTT
few	TRBV28	TRBD2	TRBJ2-3	CASSPTRLAGVTDTQYF	TGTGCCAGCAGTCCCACTCGGCTAGCGGGGGTGACGGATACGCAGTATTTT
-	TRBV4-2	-	TRBJ1-5	CASSQDPGVNQPQHF	TGTGCCAGCAGCCAAGATCCGGGGGTGAATCAGCCCCAGCATTTT